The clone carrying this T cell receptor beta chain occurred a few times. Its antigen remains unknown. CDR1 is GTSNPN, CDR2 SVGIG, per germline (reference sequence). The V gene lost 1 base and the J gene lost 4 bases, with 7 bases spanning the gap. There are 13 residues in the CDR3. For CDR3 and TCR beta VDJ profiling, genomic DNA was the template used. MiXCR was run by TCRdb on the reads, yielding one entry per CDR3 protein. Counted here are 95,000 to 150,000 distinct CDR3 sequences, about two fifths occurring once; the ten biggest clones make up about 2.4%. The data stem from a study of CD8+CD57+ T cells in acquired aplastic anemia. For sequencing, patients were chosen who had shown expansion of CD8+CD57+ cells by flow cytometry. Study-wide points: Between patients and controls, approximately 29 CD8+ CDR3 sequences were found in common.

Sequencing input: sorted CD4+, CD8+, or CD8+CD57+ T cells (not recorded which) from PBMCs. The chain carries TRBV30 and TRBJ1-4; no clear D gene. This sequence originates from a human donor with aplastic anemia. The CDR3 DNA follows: TGTGCCTGGAGTGGAGGGCGTAATGAAAAACTGTTTTTT. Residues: CAWSGGRNEKLFF.